Listed here are 32 T cell receptor beta chains from one sample, sequenced in a study of blood T cell repertoires in COVID-19. Using immunoSEQ multiplex PCR, the repertoire was profiled, and TCRdb retains in-frame clones only, with some absent. The sample includes over 130,000 clones, approximately 80% of them seen just once. Sequencing was carried out using peripheral blood. The origin of the receptors is a man aged 50 to 60 with acute or convalescent COVID-19.

V gene TRBV7-9 combines with J gene TRBJ1-1, with D maybe TRBD1 (6 bases). The CDR3 runs 14 residues. Trimming removed 1 base from V and 0 bases from J, with 6 bases in between. The germline gives CDR1 SEHNR, CDR2 FQNEAQ (reference sequence). The CDR3 spells CASSLDRVNTEAFF. The CDR3 nucleotides are TGTGCCAGCAGCTTAGACAGGGTGAACACTGAAGCTTTCTTT.

The chain links TRBV3-1 (or the pseudogene TRBV3-2) to TRBJ1-2; possible D gene TRBD1, 5 bases. V gave up 4 bases and J gave up 8 bases, with 11 bases separating them. Germline CDR1 and CDR2: LGHDT and YNNKEL (reference sequence). The CDR3 contains 12 residues. The CDR3 nucleotides read TGTGCCAGCAGCCTAAGGACAAGCGGCTACACCTTC. Protein product: CASSLRTSGYTF.

This rearrangement joins TRBV6-6 to TRBJ1-5, with TRBD1 identical over 8 bases. Germline CDR1 and CDR2: MNHNY and SVGAGI (reference sequence). This CDR3 contains 17 residues. Losses at the gene ends were 5 bases for V and 3 bases for J; bases not matched to a gene: 12. The CDR3 sequence is CASSPTGQGHNNQPQHF. CDR3 DNA: TGTGCCAGCAGTCCGACCGGACAGGGCCACAACAATCAGCCCCAGCATTTT.

The chain couples TRBV10-2 to TRBJ1-3; D may be TRBD1 (6 bases). Germline V CDR1 and CDR2: WSHSY, SAAADI. The germline V and J ends were trimmed by 8 bases and 3 bases, with 20 bases remaining between them. The CDR3 sequence is 16 residues long. DNA for the CDR3: TGCGCCAGCGGAGGTGGTCGGGGGGCAGGTGGAAACACCATATATTTT. Its translation is CASGGGRGAGGNTIYF.

The chain is built from TRBV5-4 and TRBJ2-3; 10 positions match TRBD2. This CDR3 region has 15 residues. V trimming: 4 bases; J trimming: 4 bases; junction bases outside the gene matches: 6. Per germline, CDR1 SGHNT and CDR2 YYREEE (reference sequence). DNA of the CDR3: TGTGCCAGCAGCAGGAGCGGGGGGGCCTCAGATACGCAGTATTTT. As protein: CASSRSGGASDTQYF. The full variable domain, in which reference TRBV5-4 and TRBJ2-3 provide the parts outside the CDR3, is ETGVTQSPTHLIKTRGQQVTLRCSSQSGHNTVSWYQQALGQGPQFIFQYYREEENGRGNFPPRFSGLQFPNYSSELNVNALELDDSALYLCASSRSGGASDTQYFGPGTRLTVL.

V usage is TRBV6-4 and J usage is TRBJ1-1, with a tentative D call TRBD1 (5 bases). This CDR3 region has 14 residues. V lost 7 bases and J lost 4, with 16 bases in between. CDR1 and CDR2 (germline): MRHNA, SNTAGT. The CDR3 protein is CASKRDSGLTEAFF. CDR3 DNA sequence: TGTGCCAGCAAGAGAGATTCGGGACTCACTGAAGCTTTCTTT.

This clone was picked up a small number of times. CDR3 DNA: TGTGCCAGTAGCAGGGCTGGACAGCCCCAGCATTTT. This codes for CASSRAGQPQHF. The chain recombines TRBV19 with TRBJ1-5; tentative D call: TRBD1 (5 bases). Trimming took 6 bases from V and 7 from J, leaving 10 bases between them. CDR3 length: 12 amino acids. CDR1 and CDR2 from the germline V gene are LNHDA and SQIVND (reference sequence).

This chain joins TRBV27 and TRBJ1-5; D not resolved. Trimming removed 6 bases at V and 3 bases at J, with 12 bases between. This CDR3 is built from 14 residues. Looked up from germline, CDR1 is MNHEY and CDR2 is SMNVEV (reference sequence). The CDR3 DNA reads as TGTGCCAGCAGCAAACGAGACTCCAATCAGCCCCAGCATTTT. Translated: CASSKRDSNQPQHF.

Note on this clone: The same CDR3 arises from other DNA sequences in this sample as well. The chain uses TRBV6-5 and TRBJ1-1; D is uncertain. CDR1 and CDR2 from the germline V gene are MNHEY and SVGAGI. CDR3 size: 13 residues. The V and J ends lost 2 bases and 1 base respectively, with 5 bases between them. CDR3 in amino acids: CASSYEGNTEAFF. In nucleotides, the CDR3 is TGTGCCAGCAGTTACGAGGGGAACACTGAAGCTTTCTTT.

The chain recombines TRBV6-5 with TRBJ1-5; TRBD1 might be the D (5 bases). The germline V gene encodes CDR1 MNHEY and CDR2 SVGAGI. The CDR3 sequence is 14 residues long. V was pared by 7 bases and J by 5 bases, with 15 bases between. CDR3 sequence (DNA): TGTGCCAGCAAAAAAAGGGGTGATCATCAGCCCCAGCATTTT. It codes for CASKKRGDHQPQHF.

CDR3: CASSWTGNPFYGYTF. CDR3 coding DNA: TGTGCCAGCAGTTGGACAGGGAACCCCTTCTATGGCTACACCTTC. This chain uses TRBV2 with TRBJ1-2, with 8 bases that match TRBD1. Looked up from germline, CDR1 is SNHLY and CDR2 is FYNNEI. The V segment lost 5 bases and the J segment 4 bases; nucleotides outside the gene matches: 9. The CDR3 is 15 residues long.

The chain is built from TRBV11-2 and TRBJ2-7; D is uncertain. Looked up from germline, CDR1 is SGHAT and CDR2 is FQNNGV. Trimming took off 2 bases at V and 0 bases at J, with 8 bases between the two ends. The CDR3 has 14 amino acids. This CDR3 reads CASSLIGSSYEQYV. The CDR3 nucleotides read TGTGCCAGCAGCTTAATCGGTAGCTCCTACGAGCAGTACGTC.

The chain is built from TRBV19 and TRBJ2-3, with a possible D match to TRBD2 (5 bases). The CDR3 is 14 amino acids. V was cut by 1 base and J by 1 base, with 6 bases left in between. CDR1 and CDR2 (germline): LNHDA, SQIVND (reference sequence). CDR3 protein: CASSIAAGTDTQYF. The CDR3 nucleotides read TGTGCCAGTAGTATAGCAGCGGGCACAGATACGCAGTATTTT.

The chain employs TRBV7-2 and TRBJ2-4, with D perhaps TRBD2 (6 bases). Trimming took 1 base from V and 7 from J, leaving 17 bases between them. This CDR3 contains 16 residues. CDR1 SGHTA and CDR2 FQGNSA come from the germline V gene. The CDR3 sequence is CASSLEGGAARNIQYF. The CDR3 bases are TGTGCCAGCAGCTTAGAAGGCGGGGCCGCACGGAACATTCAGTACTTC.

V usage is TRBV5-6 and J usage is TRBJ2-3; 9 bases are shared with TRBD1. The length of the CDR3 is 18 residues. Germline CDR1 is SGHDT and CDR2 is YYEEEE. After removal of 4 bases from V and 6 bases from J, the junction contained 18 bases not matched to a gene. The CDR3 DNA reads as TGTGCCAGCAGCGCAGAGACTCCGGGACAGGGATCGGCGGATACGCAGTATTTT. Translated: CASSAETPGQGSADTQYF. Combining the CDR3 with reference TRBV5-6 and TRBJ2-3 gives the whole variable domain DAGVTQSPTHLIKTRGQQVTLRCSPKSGHDTVSWYQQALGQGPQFIFQYYEEEERQRGNFPDRFSGHQFPNYSSELNVNALLLGDSALYLCASSAETPGQGSADTQYFGPGTRLTVL.

The chain couples TRBV24-1 to TRBJ2-5, with 9 bases aligning to TRBD1. The V segment lost 3 bases and the J segment 4 bases; nucleotides outside the gene matches: 14. Germline CDR1 KGHDR, CDR2 SFDVKD. This CDR3 contains 18 residues. The CDR3 coding sequence is TGTGCCACCAGTGATCCACTCTCGGGACAGGGACCCCGAGAGACCCAGTACTTC. Translating it yields CATSDPLSGQGPRETQYF.

This chain joins TRBV19 and TRBJ2-5; TRBD2 aligns across 8 bases. Trimming took 5 bases from V and 7 from J; bases not matched to a gene: 18. From germline, CDR1 is LNHDA and CDR2 SQIVND (reference sequence). This CDR3 has 17 amino acids. CDR3 loop: CASSESRAGATSGTQYF. The CDR3 coding sequence is TGTGCCAGTAGTGAGTCCAGAGCGGGGGCCACTTCCGGGACCCAGTACTTC.

V and J are TRBV2 and TRBJ1-2; D remains ambiguous. The CDR3 extends over 14 amino acids. The V gene lost 2 bases and the J gene lost 5 bases, with 12 bases spanning the gap. Germline assignment: CDR1 SNHLY and CDR2 FYNNEI. Here the CDR3 DNA reads TGTGCCAGCAGTGAAATGCCGGGGAGGTATGGCTACACCTTC. It yields the protein CASSEMPGRYGYTF.

The chain recombines TRBV2 with TRBJ2-5, with a tentative D call TRBD2 (6 bases). Trimming cost V 4 bases and J 3 bases, with 12 bases left between them. The germline V gene encodes CDR1 SNHLY and CDR2 FYNNEI. This CDR3 region has 14 residues. In DNA form, the CDR3 reads TGTGCCAGCAGTGGGGGGGTTGGAGAAGAGACCCAGTACTTC. This codes for CASSGGVGEETQYF.

V gene TRBV10-3 combines with J gene TRBJ2-2; the match to TRBD1 covers 7 bases. Trimming removed 6 bases from V and 5 bases from J; junction bases left unmatched: 9. The germline gives CDR1 ENHRY, CDR2 SYGVKD. The CDR3 has 15 amino acids. CDR3 sequence: CAISKGGLGTGELFF. CDR3 sequence (DNA): TGTGCCATCAGCAAAGGGGGCCTAGGGACCGGGGAGCTGTTTTTT.

This clone turned up a few times. The V and J genes are TRBV4-2 and TRBJ2-1; TRBD1 agrees at 7 bases. The CDR3 length is 18 residues. From germline, CDR1 is LGHNA and CDR2 YNFKEQ. Losses at the gene ends were 0 bases for V and 4 bases for J; bases not matched to a gene: 12. This CDR3 reads CASSQDSLGTADYNEQFF. The DNA of the CDR3 is TGTGCCAGCAGCCAAGATTCATTGGGGACAGCAGATTACAATGAGCAGTTCTTC.

This clone is a singleton in its sample. V gene TRBV5-1 combines with J gene TRBJ1-6; 11 bases are a match to TRBD1. Germline V gene lookup returns CDR1 SGHRS and CDR2 YFSETQ. J was trimmed by 6 bases and V by 3 bases; bases with no gene match: 2. This CDR3 contains 15 residues. CDR3 loop: CASSYGTGGNSPLHF. CDR3 coding DNA: TGCGCCAGCAGCTACGGGACAGGGGGTAATTCACCCCTCCACTTT.

This clone has just one count. The chain links TRBV18 to TRBJ1-1, with TRBD1 matching 7 bases. CDR3 length: 15 amino acids. V gave up 5 bases and J gave up 2 bases; unmatched junction bases: 8. The V gene's germline CDR1 is KGHSH and CDR2 LQKENI. The CDR3 DNA sequence: TGTGCCAGCTCAGTAGGGACAGCTGGAAACACTGAAGCTTTCTTT. It specifies CASSVGTAGNTEAFF.

The rearrangement uses TRBV5-1 and TRBJ1-2; 7 nucleotides agree with TRBD1. The V gene's germline CDR1 is SGHRS and CDR2 YFSETQ. V dropped 3 bases and J dropped 6; count of bases not matched to a gene: 5. The CDR3 has 13 residues. The CDR3: CASSWQGGNGYTF. The CDR3 nucleotides are TGCGCCAGCAGCTGGCAGGGGGGAAATGGCTACACCTTC.

The rearrangement links TRBV5-1 to TRBJ2-2; D is ambiguous. CDR3 size: 13 residues. The V gene lost 2 bases and the J gene lost 6 bases, with 8 bases spanning the gap. Germline assignment: CDR1 SGHRS and CDR2 YFSETQ. This chain's CDR3 is CASSLTSPGELFF. The DNA of the CDR3 is TGCGCCAGCAGCTTAACATCGCCCGGGGAGCTGTTTTTT.

V gene TRBV25-1 combines with J gene TRBJ2-3; maybe TRBD1 (6 bases). Trimming took off 2 bases at V and 2 bases at J, with 11 bases between the two ends. The CDR3 sequence is 15 residues long. The germline V gene encodes CDR1 MGHDK and CDR2 SYGVNS. As DNA, the CDR3 is TGTGCCAGCAGTGAAGAGTCAGGGGCCACAGATACGCAGTATTTT. Its protein product is CASSEESGATDTQYF.

The chain is built from TRBV3-1 (or the pseudogene TRBV3-2) and TRBJ1-5; TRBD1 aligns across 7 bases. With V trimmed by 0 bases and J by 6 bases, 5 bases remained unmatched. The CDR3 spans 15 residues. Germline CDR1 reads LGHDT; CDR2 reads YNNKEL (reference sequence). The CDR3 reads CASSQDTAGGQPQHF. In DNA form, the CDR3 reads TGTGCCAGCAGCCAAGATACGGCAGGGGGTCAGCCCCAGCATTTT.

This clone was picked up many times. Other DNA sequences from this sample encode an identical CDR3 as well. The chain recombines TRBV3-1 (or the pseudogene TRBV3-2) with TRBJ1-5; D unresolved. V dropped 0 bases and J dropped 6 bases, with 6 bases sitting between them. The CDR3 covers 13 residues. Per the germline V gene, CDR1 is LGHDT and CDR2 is YNNKEL (reference sequence). The CDR3 loop reads CASSQDIGQPQHF. CDR3 sequence (DNA): TGTGCCAGCAGCCAAGATATCGGTCAGCCCCAGCATTTT.

The V gene is TRBV3-1 (or the pseudogene TRBV3-2), the J gene TRBJ2-1; D gene ambiguous. Trimming removed 1 base at V and 7 bases at J, with 5 bases between. Germline CDR1 LGHDT, CDR2 YNNKEL (reference sequence). This CDR3 has 12 residues. The CDR3 region has the DNA TGTGCCAGCAGCCAAGTGGCAAATGAGCAGTTCTTC. Its translation is CASSQVANEQFF.

J is TRBJ1-3 and V is TRBV13; 8 nucleotides align to TRBD1. Germline V gene sequence: CDR1 PRHDT, CDR2 FYEKMQ (reference sequence). Trimming at V came to 5 bases and at J to 0 bases, leaving 6 bases not matched to a gene. CDR3 length equals 16 residues. The CDR3 loop is CASSLRQGRSGNTIYF. Here the CDR3 DNA reads TGTGCCAGCAGCCTAAGACAGGGGCGCTCTGGAAACACCATATATTTT.

The chain is built from TRBV10-2 and TRBJ2-7; D is possibly TRBD1 (6 bases). V was pared by 7 bases and J by 1 base, with 14 bases between. CDR1 is WSHSY, CDR2 SAAADI, per germline. There are 14 residues in the CDR3. The CDR3 is CASISTGRSYEQYF. The CDR3 bases are TGCGCCAGCATTTCTACAGGGCGGTCCTACGAGCAGTACTTC.

This clone was counted between two and nine times. This chain links TRBV9 with TRBJ1-4, with 8 bases fitting TRBD1. CDR1 and CDR2 from the germline V gene are SGDLS and YYNGEE. Trimming removed 3 bases from V and 4 bases from J; junction bases left unmatched: 11. The CDR3 sequence is 17 residues long. CDR3 nucleotides: TGTGCCAGCAGCGGAGGGACAGGAAATCTTCATAATGAAAAACTGTTTTTT. It codes for CASSGGTGNLHNEKLFF.